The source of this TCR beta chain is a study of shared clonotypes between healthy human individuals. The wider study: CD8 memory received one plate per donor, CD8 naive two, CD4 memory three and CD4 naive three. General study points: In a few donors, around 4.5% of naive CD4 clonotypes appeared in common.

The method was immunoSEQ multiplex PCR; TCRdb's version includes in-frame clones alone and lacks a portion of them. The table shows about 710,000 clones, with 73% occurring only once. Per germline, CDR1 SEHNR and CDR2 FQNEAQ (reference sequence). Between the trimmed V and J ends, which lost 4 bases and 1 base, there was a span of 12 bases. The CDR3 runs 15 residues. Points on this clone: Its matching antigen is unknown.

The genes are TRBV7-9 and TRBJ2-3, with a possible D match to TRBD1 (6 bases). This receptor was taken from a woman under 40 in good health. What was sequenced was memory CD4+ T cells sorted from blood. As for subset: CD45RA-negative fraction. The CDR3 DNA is TGTGCCAGCAGCTCGGGACAATCAGGCACAGATACGCAGTATTTT. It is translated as CASSSGQSGTDTQYF. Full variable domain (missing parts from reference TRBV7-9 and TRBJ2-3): DTGVSQNPRHKITKRGQNVTFRCDPISEHNRLYWYRQTLGQGPEFLTYFQNEAQLEKSRLLSDRFSAERPKGSFSTLEIQRTEQGDSAMYLCASSSGQSGTDTQYFGPGTRLTVL.